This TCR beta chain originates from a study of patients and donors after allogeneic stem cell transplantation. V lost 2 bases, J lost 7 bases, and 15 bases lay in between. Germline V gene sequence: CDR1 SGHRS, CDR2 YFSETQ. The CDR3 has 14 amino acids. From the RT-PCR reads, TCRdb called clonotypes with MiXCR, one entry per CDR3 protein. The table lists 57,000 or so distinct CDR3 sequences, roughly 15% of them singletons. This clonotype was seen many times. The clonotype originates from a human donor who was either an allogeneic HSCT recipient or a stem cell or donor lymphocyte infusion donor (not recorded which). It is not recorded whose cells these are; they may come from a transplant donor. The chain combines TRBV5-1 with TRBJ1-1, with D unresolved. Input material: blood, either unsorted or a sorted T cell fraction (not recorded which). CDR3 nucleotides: TGCGCCAGCAGCTTAGTGACCTTTACTCTTGAAGCTTTCTTT. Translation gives CASSLVTFTLEAFF. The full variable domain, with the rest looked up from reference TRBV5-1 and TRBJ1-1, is KAGVTQTPRYLIKTRGQQVTLSCSPISGHRSVSWYQQTPGQGLQFLFEYFSETQRNKGNFPGRFSGRQFSNSRSEMNVSTLELGDSALYLCASSLVTFTLEAFFGQGTRLTVV.